Below, one T cell receptor beta chain is given with its context. Its antigen is unidentified. A read error may account for a junction end that differs from germline. The data originate from a study of T cells in Graves' hyperthyroidism and ophthalmopathy. Regarding the study as a whole: The model identified upcoming ophthalmopathy a median approximately 6.5 months ahead of onset.

These patients, aged 18 to 65, had recently diagnosed hyperthyroidism lasting under 2 months. This CDR3 spans 16 amino acids. CDR1 MNHEY and CDR2 SVGEGT come from the germline V gene. RNA transcripts yielded amplified TCR beta CDR3 regions. HTBI primers were used for first-round RT-PCR of the TCR CDR3. MiXCR, applied by TCRdb to the multiplex PCR reads, yields one record per CDR3 protein. The sample includes about 150,000 distinct CDR3 sequences, roughly a fifth of them seen just once. Material for sequencing was blood. The V and J genes are TRBV6-2 or TRBV6-3 and TRBJ2-3; possibly TRBD2 for D (5 bases). The source of this sequence is a woman aged 50 to 60 with Graves' hyperthyroidism that later progressed to Graves' ophthalmopathy. The CDR3 region is CASSPRRGFRTDTQYF. The CDR3 nucleotides are TGTGCCAGCAGCCCACGTAGAGGGTTTCGCACCGATACGCAGTATTTT.